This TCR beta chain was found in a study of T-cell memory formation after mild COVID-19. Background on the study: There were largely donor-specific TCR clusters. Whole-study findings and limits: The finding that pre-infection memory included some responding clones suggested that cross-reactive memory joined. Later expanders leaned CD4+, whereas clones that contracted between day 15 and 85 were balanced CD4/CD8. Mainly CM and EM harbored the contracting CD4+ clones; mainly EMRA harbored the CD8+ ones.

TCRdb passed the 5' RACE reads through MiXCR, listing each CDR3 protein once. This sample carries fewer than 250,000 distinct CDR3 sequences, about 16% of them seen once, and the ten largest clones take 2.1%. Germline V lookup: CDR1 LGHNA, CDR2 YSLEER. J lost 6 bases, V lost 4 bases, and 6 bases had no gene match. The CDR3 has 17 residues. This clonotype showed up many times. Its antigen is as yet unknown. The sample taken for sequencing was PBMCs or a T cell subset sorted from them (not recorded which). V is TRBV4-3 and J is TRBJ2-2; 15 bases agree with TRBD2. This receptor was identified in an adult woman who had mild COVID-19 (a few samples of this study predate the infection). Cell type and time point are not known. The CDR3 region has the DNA TGCGCCAGCAGCCCAGGACTAGCGGGAGGGGTTCCCGGGGAGCTGTTTTTT. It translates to CASSPGLAGGVPGELFF.